This T cell receptor (delta chain) was captured in a study of Vδ1+ human thymocytes. The template was reverse-transcribed extracted RNA. Pooled V-gene forward primers with one constant-region reverse primer generated the CDR3 amplicons by multiplex PCR. TCRdb reanalysed the multiplex PCR reads with CATT. The data show 70,000 or so delta-chain clones, with about 38% seen just once and over 0.2% held by the top ten. V was cut by 1 base and J by 2 bases, with 20 bases left in between. In germline, CDR1 is TSWWSYY, CDR2 QGS. The CDR3 extends over 18 amino acids. Alphabeta T cells were depleted, then CD3+ Vdelta1+ Vdelta2- thymocytes were FACS-sorted. As concerns this clone: The antigen is not known.

General observations from the study: Thymic TRG and TRD repertoires appeared highly polyclonal, with Gaussian CDR3 length distributions. Unlike peripheral blood Vdelta1+ controls, thymic delta-chain sequences included 20% to 25% Vdelta2 and few Vdelta3. TRG sequences recurred across donors, whereas TRD sequences stayed essentially private.

The TCR comes from a boy under two years old who had congenital heart surgery. Sequenced: Vdelta1+ gamma-delta thymocytes from the thymus. The subset was: FACS-sorted CD3+ TCRalphabeta- TCRVdelta1+ TCRVdelta2- thymocytes. This rearrangement joins TRDV1 to TRDJ1; D gene ambiguous. CDR3 DNA sequence: TGTGCTCTTGGGGAACGGTACGCCATCCCACGACTTACCGATAAACTCATCTTT. This translates into CALGERYAIPRLTDKLIF.